Listed below are T cell receptor beta chains from one sample, sequenced in a study of shared clonotypes between healthy human individuals. TCRdb's table, derived via immunoSEQ multiplex PCR, lists solely in-frame clones and lacks some. The sample contains 1,500,000 or so clones, about 96% of which appear only once. Sample: naive CD4+ T cells sorted from blood. These receptors were collected from a man aged 30 to 45 in good health. Each CDR3 is given with its conserved first and last residue. Each record gives: D gene, V gene, J gene, clone size, CDR3 DNA, CDR3 protein. The D gene is left open where the match is weak. The size of a clone is reported for some rows only, either as once, few or many, or as a class for expanded clones.

.	TRBV28	TRBJ1-4	.	TGTGCCAGCAGTCGGACACTCCAGCACCGTGGACTGTTTTTT	CASSRTLQHRGLFF
TRBD2	TRBV5-1	TRBJ2-1	.	TGCGCCAGCAGCCCTACCCTAGCGGGAGGGCTAAATGAGCAGTTCTTC	CASSPTLAGGLNEQFF
.	TRBV7-2	TRBJ2-7	.	TGTGCCAGCAGTCTGCACAGGGTCAACGAGCAGTACTTC	CASSLHRVNEQYF
.	TRBV10-3	TRBJ2-7	.	TGTGCCGCAGCGCTGGGCAGGGACTACGAGCAGTACTTC	CAAALGRDYEQYF
.	TRBV6-5	TRBJ2-7	.	TGTGCCAGCAGTTACAGGGACCCTTCGTACGAGCAGTACTTC	CASSYRDPSYEQYF
.	TRBV7-2	TRBJ2-3	.	TGTGCCAGCAGCTTAAGGTGGTCCTCAGATACGCAGTATTTT	CASSLRWSSDTQYF
TRBD1	TRBV2	TRBJ2-2	.	TGTGCCAGCAGTGGGGGCCCCACCAGGGGGTCGAACACCGGGGAGCTGTTTTTT	CASSGGPTRGSNTGELFF
.	TRBV7-9	TRBJ1-4	.	TGTGCCAGCAGCTCACCGCCGGGACACCCTAATGAAAAACTGTTTTTT	CASSSPPGHPNEKLFF
TRBD1	TRBV6-5	TRBJ2-7	.	TGTGCCAGCAGGACGGGACAGCTCGAGCAGTACTTC	CASRTGQLEQYF
TRBD1	TRBV6-5	TRBJ1-1	.	TGTGCCAGCAGTAGTCAGGGGGGTAACACTGAAGCTTTCTTT	CASSSQGGNTEAFF
.	TRBV11-1	TRBJ2-7	.	TGTGCCAGCAGCCAGGGACTCTCCGTGTACGAGCAGTACTTC	CASSQGLSVYEQYF
TRBD1	TRBV6-1	TRBJ1-1	.	TGTGCCAGCAGTGTCCAGACGGGACAGGGCCAGAACACTGAAGCTTTCTTT	CASSVQTGQGQNTEAFF
TRBD1	TRBV5-1	TRBJ2-3	.	TGCGCCAGCACCGGGACAGGGGCTGGAGACGGCACAGATACGCAGTATTTT	CASTGTGAGDGTDTQYF
.	TRBV7-2	TRBJ2-3	.	TGTGCCAGCAGCTTAGAGGGCCTTGGGGTGGATACGCAGTATTTT	CASSLEGLGVDTQYF
.	TRBV12-2	TRBJ2-1	.	TGTGCAAGTCGCTTACCCCGGGGGGTTTACAATGAGCAGTTCTTC	CASRLPRGVYNEQFF
.	TRBV5-1	TRBJ2-3	.	TGCGCCAGCAGCTTGGCCCTTGGGGGCACAGATACGCAGTATTTT	CASSLALGGTDTQYF
TRBD1	TRBV11-1	TRBJ1-2	.	TGTGCCAGCAGCACCGTAGGACAGGGCAGTAACTATGGCTACACCTTC	CASSTVGQGSNYGYTF
TRBD2	TRBV5-1	TRBJ2-1	once	TGCGCCAGCAGCCTCGGGACTAGCGGGAGTCTAGTCAACGAGCAGTTCTTC	CASSLGTSGSLVNEQFF
.	TRBV7-2	TRBJ2-7	once	TGTGCCAGCAGCTTAGTCTTACCAGGGAACGAGCAGTACTTC	CASSLVLPGNEQYF
TRBD2	TRBV7-2	TRBJ2-3	.	TGTGCCAGCAGTATCGCGGCGGGAGAATCAGATACGCAGTATTTT	CASSIAAGESDTQYF
.	TRBV5-1	TRBJ2-1	.	TGCGCCAGCTCAAAAACCCCGGGTGTTCCCTACAATGAGCAGTTCTTC	CASSKTPGVPYNEQFF
.	TRBV15	TRBJ2-7	.	TGTGCCACCAGCAGAGATCTTCTCGGGCAGGGCTACTACGAGCAGTACTTC	CATSRDLLGQGYYEQYF
TRBD2	TRBV2	TRBJ2-7	.	TGTGCCAGCACTCGGGATAGCGGGCGGTACGAGCAGTACTTC	CASTRDSGRYEQYF
TRBD1	TRBV5-1	TRBJ2-3	.	TGCGCCAGCAGCGGGACAGGGGGCGTTTTCACAGATACGCAGTATTTT	CASSGTGGVFTDTQYF
.	TRBV10-3	TRBJ2-3	.	TGTGCCATCAGTGAGTCGAGACTCAGCCTGACTAGAGCAGATACGCAGTATTTT	CAISESRLSLTRADTQYF
TRBD1	TRBV11-2	TRBJ2-7	.	TGTGCCAGCAGCTGGCAAACCACAGGGGTCTACGAGCAGTACTTC	CASSWQTTGVYEQYF
TRBD2	TRBV11-3	TRBJ2-1	.	TGTGCCAGCAGCTCCTTAGCGGGAGGGCCTCCTCGGTTCTTC	CASSSLAGGPPRFF
.	TRBV7-6	TRBJ1-4	.	TGTGCCAGCAGCTTAGACCCGGAGGGAAAACTGTTTTTT	CASSLDPEGKLFF
.	TRBV19	TRBJ2-1	few	TGTGCCAGTAGTGGACGGACTCCGCTCGGGTACAATGAGCAGTTCTTC	CASSGRTPLGYNEQFF
.	TRBV18	TRBJ1-2	.	TGTGCCAGCTCACCGACGAACCCAGCTAACTATGGCTACACCTTC	CASSPTNPANYGYTF
.	TRBV28	TRBJ2-7	.	TGTGCCAGCAGCATCCCGGGGTTCCCGTACGAGCAGTACTTC	CASSIPGFPYEQYF
.	TRBV18	TRBJ2-2	.	TGTGCCAGCTCACCCGACTTCTCCGGGGAGCTGTTTTTT	CASSPDFSGELFF
.	TRBV29-1	TRBJ2-7	once	TGCAGCGTTCAGGTCGGCGGCTACGAGCAGTACTTC	CSVQVGGYEQYF
.	TRBV18	TRBJ2-7	.	TGTGCCAGCTCAGTCGGACGGAGCTCCTACGAGCAGTACTTC	CASSVGRSSYEQYF
TRBD2	TRBV7-2	TRBJ2-1	.	TGTGCCAGCAGCATGATAGCGGGAGGCATAAATGAGCAGTTCTTC	CASSMIAGGINEQFF
.	TRBV7-9	TRBJ2-5	.	TGTGCCAGCAGCTTATCGTCCGAGACCCAGTACTTC	CASSLSSETQYF
TRBD2	TRBV9	TRBJ2-5	.	TGTGCCAGCAGCGTGTCGCCCGGGACTAGGATTGAAGAGACCCAGTACTTC	CASSVSPGTRIEETQYF
.	TRBV11-2	TRBJ1-3	.	TGTGCCAGCAGCTGGCCCGGAAACACCATATATTTT	CASSWPGNTIYF